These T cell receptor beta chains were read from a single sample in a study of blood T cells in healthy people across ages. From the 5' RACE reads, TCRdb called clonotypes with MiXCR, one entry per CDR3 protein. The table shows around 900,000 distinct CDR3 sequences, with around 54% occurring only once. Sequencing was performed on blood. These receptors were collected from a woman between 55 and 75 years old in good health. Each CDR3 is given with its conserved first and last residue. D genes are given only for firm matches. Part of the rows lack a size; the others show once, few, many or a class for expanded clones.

CDR3: CASTPARATGELFF
DNA: TGTGCCAGCACCCCGGCACGGGCGACCGGGGAGCTGTTTTTT
D: -
size: -
V: TRBV12-3/TRBV12-4
J: TRBJ2-2

CDR3: CASSWESYNEQFF
DNA: TGTGCCAGCAGTTGGGAGTCCTACAATGAGCAGTTCTTC
D: -
size: -
V: TRBV11-2
J: TRBJ2-1

CDR3: CASRRKIANTDTQYF
DNA: TGTGCCAGCAGAAGAAAAATAGCGAACACAGATACGCAGTATTTT
D: -
size: -
V: TRBV2
J: TRBJ2-3

CDR3: CASSAGPDTGELFF
DNA: TGCGCCAGCAGCGCTGGACCGGACACCGGGGAGCTGTTTTTT
D: -
size: -
V: TRBV5-1
J: TRBJ2-2

CDR3: CASSLGTPYGYTF
DNA: TGTGCCAGCAGCCTGGGGACACCCTATGGCTACACCTTC
D: -
size: -
V: TRBV14
J: TRBJ1-2

CDR3: CASSQRDMAKNIQYF
DNA: TGTGCCAGCAGCCAGAGGGACATGGCCAAAAACATTCAGTACTTC
D: -
size: few
V: TRBV4-2
J: TRBJ2-4

CDR3: CASRRTGDNQPQHF
DNA: TGTGCCAGCAGGCGGACAGGTGACAATCAGCCCCAGCATTTT
D: TRBD1
size: -
V: TRBV28
J: TRBJ1-5

CDR3: CSARDLRGIAYEQYF
DNA: TGCAGTGCTAGAGATCTGCGGGGGATCGCCTACGAGCAGTACTTC
D: TRBD2
size: -
V: TRBV20-1
J: TRBJ2-7

CDR3: CASSLWRGGHSNYGYTF
DNA: TGTGCCAGCAGTTTATGGCGGGGAGGCCACTCGAACTATGGCTACACCTTC
D: -
size: once
V: TRBV27
J: TRBJ1-2

CDR3: CASSSAEDRYEQYF
DNA: TGTGCCAGCAGCTCCGCGGAGGACCGCTACGAGCAGTACTTC
D: -
size: -
V: TRBV7-9
J: TRBJ2-7

CDR3: CASTQHRGLFYNEQFF
DNA: TGTGCCAGCACCCAACACAGGGGGCTTTTCTACAATGAGCAGTTCTTC
D: -
size: -
V: TRBV21-1
J: TRBJ2-1

CDR3: CASRSGSSTDTQYF
DNA: TGCGCCAGCAGGAGCGGGTCTAGCACAGATACGCAGTATTTT
D: -
size: many
V: TRBV10-2
J: TRBJ2-3

CDR3: CASSQDLLGLATSYEQYF
DNA: TGTGCCAGCAGCCAAGACTTGTTGGGACTAGCGACTTCCTACGAGCAGTACTTC
D: TRBD2
size: many
V: TRBV4-2
J: TRBJ2-7

CDR3: CATLSVQETQYF
DNA: TGTGCCACCCTATCAGTACAAGAGACCCAGTACTTC
D: -
size: -
V: TRBV6-5
J: TRBJ2-5

CDR3: CASSLLGLEEFF
DNA: TGTGCCAGCAGTTTACTGGGACTAGAGGAGTTCTTC
D: TRBD2
size: -
V: TRBV27
J: TRBJ2-1

CDR3: CASSKGGDEAEAFF
DNA: TGCGCCAGCAGCAAAGGGGGCGACGAGGCTGAAGCTTTCTTT
D: TRBD1
size: -
V: TRBV4-1
J: TRBJ1-1

CDR3: CASSSLEASSYNEQFF
DNA: TGTGCCAGCAGCTCGCTTGAGGCCTCCTCCTACAATGAGCAGTTCTTC
D: -
size: once
V: TRBV11-2
J: TRBJ2-1

CDR3: CASSQRTSGISYNEQFF
DNA: TGCGCCAGCAGCCAACGGACTAGCGGGATCTCCTACAATGAGCAGTTCTTC
D: TRBD2
size: few
V: TRBV4-1
J: TRBJ2-1

CDR3: CASSGFGLREQETQYF
DNA: TGTGCCAGCAGTGGATTTGGGCTACGGGAACAAGAGACCCAGTACTTC
D: -
size: -
V: TRBV2
J: TRBJ2-5

CDR3: CASSFVAGGVNEQFF
DNA: TGTGCCAGCAGCTTTGTAGCGGGGGGCGTAAATGAGCAGTTCTTC
D: TRBD2
size: -
V: TRBV7-8
J: TRBJ2-1

CDR3: CASSYSNRGEQYF
DNA: TGTGCCAGCAGTTACTCGAACAGAGGCGAGCAGTACTTC
D: -
size: many
V: TRBV6-2/TRBV6-3
J: TRBJ2-7

CDR3: CASSNLPSYNEQFF
DNA: TGTGCCAGCTCAAACTTGCCCTCCTACAATGAGCAGTTCTTC
D: -
size: -
V: TRBV18
J: TRBJ2-1

CDR3: CASSPLGSVGNTIYF
DNA: TGTGCCAGCAGCCCTCTCGGATCGGTAGGAAACACCATATATTTT
D: -
size: -
V: TRBV7-9
J: TRBJ1-3

CDR3: CASSPQGYTEAFF
DNA: TGTGCCAGCAGCCCACAGGGGTACACTGAAGCTTTCTTT
D: TRBD1
size: few
V: TRBV18
J: TRBJ1-1

CDR3: CASRGGDTSGSYEQYF
DNA: TGTGCCAGCAGGGGGGGGGATACTAGCGGCTCCTACGAGCAGTACTTC
D: TRBD2
size: -
V: TRBV6-1
J: TRBJ2-7

CDR3: CASSLGQGAWEQYF
DNA: TGCGCCAGCAGCCTTGGACAGGGGGCTTGGGAGCAGTACTTC
D: TRBD1
size: few
V: TRBV4-3
J: TRBJ2-4